These T cell receptor beta chains were read from a single sample in a study of blood T cell repertoires in COVID-19. Sequencing used immunoSEQ multiplex PCR; TCRdb keeps in-frame clones, though not all of them. Among approximately 80,000 clones listed, over 75% were seen once. The source material was peripheral blood. The receptors were sampled from a human donor in a cohort sampled during active COVID-19. Both conserved end residues are part of each CDR3. The order of the fields is J gene, V gene, clone size, D gene, CDR3 DNA, CDR3 protein. A D gene is named only where the DNA matches it firmly. Size is omitted from some rows. Given values are once, few, many or a class for expanded clones.

TRBJ2-5 | TRBV28 | - | - | TGTGCCAGCAGTCGCTTTCGGGAGCCTGATCCCGAGACCCAGTACTTC | CASSRFREPDPETQYF
TRBJ2-5 | TRBV7-2 | - | TRBD1 | TGTGCCAGCGGCATGAACAGGGGGCGGGAGACCCAGTACTTC | CASGMNRGRETQYF
TRBJ2-1 | TRBV19 | - | TRBD1 | TGTGCCAGTAGTTCTACCGGGACAGGACGTTACAATGAGCAGTTCTTC | CASSSTGTGRYNEQFF
TRBJ1-5 | TRBV6-1 | - | TRBD1 | TGTGCCAGCAGTGAACAACCGGGACAGGGCCTGGGAGGGGCCCAGCATTTT | CASSEQPGQGLGGAQHF
TRBJ2-1 | TRBV18 | - | TRBD1 | TGTGCCAGCTCACGAGGACAGGGGTGGGACAATGAGCAGTTCTTC | CASSRGQGWDNEQFF
TRBJ2-1 | TRBV24-1 | - | TRBD2 | TGTGCCCCAGGGGGACTAGCGCCCCATGGGGCCTACAATGAGCAGTTCTTC | CAPGGLAPHGAYNEQFF
TRBJ1-1 | TRBV19 | few | - | TGTGCCAGTAGAGGGGGGGCTGAAGCTTTCTTT | CASRGGAEAFF
TRBJ2-1 | TRBV5-4 | - | - | TGTGCCAGCAGCTCTAGGACAGCGACCGCCTACAATGAGCAGTTCTTC | CASSSRTATAYNEQFF
TRBJ1-2 | TRBV5-4 | - | TRBD1 | TGTGCCAGCAGCTTGACACAGGGGAAAGGCTACACCTTC | CASSLTQGKGYTF
TRBJ2-4 | TRBV18 | - | - | TGTGCCAGCTCACCACTATATTATGGGGGGGCCAAAAACATTCAGTACTTC | CASSPLYYGGAKNIQYF
TRBJ1-1 | TRBV29-1 | - | TRBD1 | TGCAGCGTGGGACAGGGGGCGGGTGAAGCTTTCTTT | CSVGQGAGEAFF
TRBJ2-2 | TRBV4-1 | many | - | TGCGCCAGCAGCCGGTATGGAGGAACCGGGGAGCTGTTTTTT | CASSRYGGTGELFF
TRBJ2-1 | TRBV11-3 | - | TRBD2 | TGTGCCAGCAGCGTTAGCGGGAGGGCCGGTTCCTACAATGAGCAGTTCTTC | CASSVSGRAGSYNEQFF
TRBJ2-1 | TRBV20-1 | - | TRBD2 | TGCAGTGCTAGTAGGACTAGCGGGGGGGTAAATGAGCAGTTCTTC | CSASRTSGGVNEQFF
TRBJ2-5 | TRBV25-1 | - | TRBD1 | TGTGCCAGCAGCACAGGGGGCTGGCAGACCCAGTACTTC | CASSTGGWQTQYF
TRBJ1-2 | TRBV3-1/TRBV3-2 | few | - | TGTGCCAGCAGCCAAGACGCGGGAGATATCTATGGCTACACCTTC | CASSQDAGDIYGYTF
TRBJ2-7 | TRBV4-3 | - | TRBD2 | TGCGCCAGCAGCCATGACATAGCGGGGGGCCTTTCCTACGAGCAGTACTTC | CASSHDIAGGLSYEQYF
TRBJ1-5 | TRBV30 | - | - | TGTGCCTGGAGTGTTGAGTCTGATCAGCCCCAGCATTTT | CAWSVESDQPQHF
TRBJ1-5 | TRBV5-6 | - | - | TGTGCCAGCAGCTTGTACGGGGTCCAAAATCAGCCCCAGCATTTT | CASSLYGVQNQPQHF
TRBJ2-7 | TRBV9 | - | - | TGTGCCAGCAGCGTAGCTAGTTTGTCCTACGAGCAGTACTTC | CASSVASLSYEQYF
TRBJ2-1 | TRBV14 | - | TRBD2 | TGTGCCAGCAAGAGGACTAGCGTTTACAATGAGCAGTTCTTC | CASKRTSVYNEQFF
TRBJ2-1 | TRBV7-3 | - | TRBD2 | TGTGCCAGCAGCTTATCCTCTAGCGGCTCCTACAATGAGCAGTTCTTC | CASSLSSSGSYNEQFF
TRBJ1-3 | TRBV7-2 | - | - | TGTGCCAGCAGCTTATGGAGGTCGGGGGGTTCTGGAAACACCATATATTTT | CASSLWRSGGSGNTIYF
TRBJ1-2 | TRBV28 | - | TRBD1 | TGTGCCAGCAGGGGACAGGGATCTAACTATGGCTACACCTTC | CASRGQGSNYGYTF
TRBJ2-1 | TRBV4-2 | - | TRBD1 | TGTGCCAGCAGCCAAGAGGGGACAGGGGACGGTGAGCAGTTCTTC | CASSQEGTGDGEQFF
TRBJ2-5 | TRBV5-1 | - | - | TGCGCCAGCAGCTTGACAGGGAACCAGGAGACCCAGTACTTC | CASSLTGNQETQYF
TRBJ1-2 | TRBV7-8 | - | TRBD1 | TGTGCCAGCAGCTCCTGGACAGGGGCAGGTGATGGCTACACCTTC | CASSSWTGAGDGYTF
TRBJ1-5 | TRBV10-1 | - | - | TGCGCCAGCAGTAGTAACAGGGATGGCAATCAGCCCCAGCATTTT | CASSSNRDGNQPQHF
TRBJ2-5 | TRBV18 | - | TRBD1 | TGTGCCAGCTCACAAAGGACAGGGGCACAAGAGACCCAGTACTTC | CASSQRTGAQETQYF
TRBJ1-1 | TRBV7-9 | - | - | TGTGCCAGCAGTTCACAGGGCACGGACACTGAAGCTTTCTTT | CASSSQGTDTEAFF
TRBJ2-5 | TRBV5-4 | - | - | TGTGCCAGCAGCCTACAGGGATCGGGGCAAGAGACCCAGTACTTC | CASSLQGSGQETQYF
TRBJ1-3 | TRBV7-2 | few | - | TGTGCCAGCAGCTTAGATGGCCTGCCCAACACCATATATTTT | CASSLDGLPNTIYF
TRBJ2-5 | TRBV10-3 | - | TRBD1 | TGTGCCATCAGCCCCAGGGGGCAGGAGACCCAGTACTTC | CAISPRGQETQYF
TRBJ2-3 | TRBV5-1 | - | - | TGCGCCAGCAGCTTACAGTCTAGCACAGATACGCAGTATTTT | CASSLQSSTDTQYF
TRBJ2-7 | TRBV28 | - | - | TGTGCCAGCGGATCATTGGGAGTCTACGAGCAGTACTTC | CASGSLGVYEQYF
TRBJ2-5 | TRBV25-1 | - | - | TGTGCCAGCAGTGAAGCTCAGGCCCAGTACTTC | CASSEAQAQYF
TRBJ2-1 | TRBV12-5 | - | - | TGTGCTAGTGGTTTGGTTACGACTTTTTTGTATTGGGGCGATGAGCAGTTCTTC | CASGLVTTFLYWGDEQFF
TRBJ2-1 | TRBV5-5 | - | TRBD1 | TGTGCCAGCAGCTACGCGGGACAGGGGTACAATGAGCAGTTCTTC | CASSYAGQGYNEQFF
TRBJ1-2 | TRBV20-1 | - | - | TGCAGTGCTAGTGGCTCGGGGGGAACTAACTATGGCTACACCTTC | CSASGSGGTNYGYTF
TRBJ1-2 | TRBV19 | once | TRBD1 | TGTGCCAGTATCAAGGACAGGGTTCCCTATGGCTACACCTTC | CASIKDRVPYGYTF
TRBJ1-1 | TRBV12-3/TRBV12-4 | - | TRBD1 | TGTGCCAGCAGGCGGGACAGGAACACTGAAGCTTTCTTT | CASRRDRNTEAFF
TRBJ2-1 | TRBV12-3/TRBV12-4 | - | - | TGTGCCAGCAGTTTAGCTGACACTAGTAAGGGGTTCTTC | CASSLADTSKGFF
TRBJ2-1 | TRBV15 | - | TRBD2 | TGTGCCACCAGCACCCGAGCGGGAGGGGATTACAATGAGCAGTTCTTC | CATSTRAGGDYNEQFF
TRBJ2-3 | TRBV10-3 | - | - | TGTGCCATCAGGTTCGGGGACACAGATACGCAGTATTTT | CAIRFGDTDTQYF
TRBJ1-2 | TRBV12-3/TRBV12-4 | - | - | TGTGCCAGCAGCTACTCAGGGGATGGCTACACCTTC | CASSYSGDGYTF
TRBJ1-2 | TRBV4-2 | - | - | TGTGCCAGCAGCCAGAGGGCAGGGGATGTCGGCTACACCTTC | CASSQRAGDVGYTF
TRBJ2-7 | TRBV19 | - | - | TGTGCCAGTAGTATACCGGACTTCTACGAGCAGTACTTC | CASSIPDFYEQYF
TRBJ2-1 | TRBV2 | once | TRBD2 | TGTGCCAGCAGGAGGGGACTAGCGGGAAGCGGTGAGCAGTTCTTC | CASRRGLAGSGEQFF
TRBJ2-2 | TRBV6-1 | - | TRBD1 | TGTGCCAGCAGTGAAAAGTACGGGACAGGGCTCCCTGGGGGGGAGCTGTTTTTT | CASSEKYGTGLPGGELFF
TRBJ1-2 | TRBV18 | once | TRBD1 | TGTGCCAGCTCACCCGGGACAGGCGCTAACTATGGCTACACCTTC | CASSPGTGANYGYTF
TRBJ2-3 | TRBV4-2 | - | TRBD2 | TGTGCCAGCAGCCAAGATTTAGCTTTGCGCGGGGGGAAGACAGATACGCAGTATTTT | CASSQDLALRGGKTDTQYF
TRBJ2-5 | TRBV11-3 | - | - | TGTGCCAGCAGCTTAGGAGGTCAATACCAAGAGACCCAGTACTTC | CASSLGGQYQETQYF
TRBJ2-3 | TRBV12-1 | - | - | TGTGCCAGCAGCTTTGCTACTCGGGAGCAAGGGGACACAGATACGCAGTATTTT | CASSFATREQGDTDTQYF